This T cell receptor beta chain was retrieved from a study of cytomegalovirus exposure and HLA in healthy donors. Study conclusions and caveats: Likely technical artifact: a cluster of highly shared sequence variants.

This clone was picked up a small number of times. Its target is unknown. Other nucleotide sequences from this sample produce the same CDR3. The PCR contained 60 Vbeta and 13 Jbeta primers. Sequencing used immunoSEQ multiplex PCR; TCRdb keeps in-frame clones, though not all of them. This sample has 120,000 or so clones, with about 83% found just once. The trim removed 2 bases at V and 2 bases at J, leaving 4 bases unmatched. The CDR3 is 16 residues long. From germline, CDR1 is LNHDA and CDR2 SQIVND (reference sequence). This clonotype originated in a woman between 40 and 55 years old in good health and CMV-seropositive. Input material: PBMCs. This chain connects TRBV19 to TRBJ2-7; TRBD2 aligns across 12 bases. The CDR3 sequence is CASSILAGGPAYEQYF. The DNA of the CDR3 is TGTGCCAGTAGTATACTAGCGGGAGGGCCAGCCTACGAGCAGTACTTC.